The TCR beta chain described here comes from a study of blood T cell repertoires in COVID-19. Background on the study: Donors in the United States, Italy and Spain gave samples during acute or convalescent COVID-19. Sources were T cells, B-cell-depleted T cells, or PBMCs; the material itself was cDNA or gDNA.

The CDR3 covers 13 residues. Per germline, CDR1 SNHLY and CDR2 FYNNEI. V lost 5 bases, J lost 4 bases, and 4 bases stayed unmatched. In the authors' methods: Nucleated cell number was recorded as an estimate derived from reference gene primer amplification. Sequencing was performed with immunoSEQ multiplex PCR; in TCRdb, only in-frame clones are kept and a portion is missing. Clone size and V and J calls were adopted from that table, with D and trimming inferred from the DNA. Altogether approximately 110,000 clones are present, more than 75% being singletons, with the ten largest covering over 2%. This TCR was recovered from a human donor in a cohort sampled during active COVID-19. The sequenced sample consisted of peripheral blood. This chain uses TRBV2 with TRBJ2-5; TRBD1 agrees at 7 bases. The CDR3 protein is CASSPNRGETQYF. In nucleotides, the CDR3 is TGTGCCAGCAGTCCCAACAGGGGAGAGACCCAGTACTTC.